These 24 T cell receptor beta chains share one sample of origin, sequenced in a study of T cell repertoires in cytomegalovirus infection. TCRdb recomputed calls from the reads with MiXCR, one row per CDR3 protein. The sample carries roughly 640,000 distinct CDR3 sequences, 20% to 25% recorded once. The sample consisted of CD8+ T cells from PBMCs. The receptor set was obtained from a human donor in good health (CMV status not recorded). Some clones in this sample may be carry-over from other donors' samples.

A few counts support this clonotype. The V gene is TRBV28, the J gene TRBJ2-1, with D perhaps matching TRBD1 (6 bases). Trimming took off 6 bases at V and 5 bases at J, with 14 bases between the two ends. The CDR3 extends over 14 amino acids. The germline gives CDR1 MDHEN, CDR2 SYDVKM. The CDR3: CASSPFRGNNEQFF. DNA for the CDR3: TGTGCCAGCAGCCCCTTCAGGGGAAACAATGAGCAGTTCTTC.

Details on this clonotype: Mismatch with germline at one junction end may stem from a read error. V and J are TRBV18 and TRBJ1-2, with TRBD1 identical over 11 bases. There are 14 residues in the CDR3. The germline CDR1 and CDR2 sequences are KGHSH and LQKENI. CDR3 nucleotides: TGTACCAGCTCACCCCCGGACAGGGGGCTAGGCTACACCTTC. Translating it yields CTSSPPDRGLGYTF.

Regarding this clonotype: The junction departs from germline at one end; a sequencing error may be responsible. J is TRBJ2-2 and V is TRBV12-3 or TRBV12-4; D may correspond to TRBD1 or TRBD2 (5 bases each). This CDR3 comprises 17 residues. The chain's CDR3 is CASFVEGRLPFPGELCF. The CDR3, as DNA: TGTGCCAGCTTTGTAGAGGGGAGACTTCCCTTCCCCGGGGAGCTGTGTTTT.

This clonotype was counted ten times or more. The chain joins TRBV28 to TRBJ1-5, with 7 bases lining up with TRBD1. From germline, CDR1 is MDHEN and CDR2 SYDVKM. Germline trimming cut 2 bases from V and 5 bases from J; bases unmatched to any gene: 15. This CDR3 has 18 amino acids. The CDR3 coding sequence is TGTGCCAGCAGTTTACGAGATAAAGGGGGCGGCCGTCATCAGCCCCAGCATTTT. Its translation is CASSLRDKGGGRHQPQHF.

This clonotype has just a few counts. The rearrangement joins TRBV25-1 to TRBJ2-2, with D perhaps matching TRBD2 (7 bases). CDR1 is MGHDK, CDR2 SYGVNS, per germline. The V end lost 6 bases, the J end lost 6 bases, and 14 bases lay between the germline ends. The CDR3 is made up of 14 amino acids. For the CDR3, the DNA is TGTGCCAGCAGGGGCGGGGGCCGACCCGGGGAGCTGTTTTTT. Translating it yields CASRGGGRPGELFF. Looking up the rest from reference TRBV25-1 and TRBJ2-2 gives the full variable domain: EADIYQTPRYLVIGTGKKITLECSQTMGHDKMYWYQQDPGMELHLIHYSYGVNSTEKGDLSSESTVSRIRTEHFPLTLESARPSHTSQYLCASRGGGRPGELFFGEGSRLTVL.

This clonotype appeared many times. Sequence at one end of the junction differs from germline and may be a read error. V is TRBV12-3 or TRBV12-4 and J is TRBJ2-3, with TRBD2 identical over 8 bases. The length of the CDR3 is 13 residues. The chain's CDR3 is CASSLAGTDTQYF. CDR3 DNA: TGTGCCAGCAGCTTAGCGGGGACAGATACGCAGTATTTT.

The chain joins TRBV20-1 to TRBJ2-3; 8 nucleotides agree with TRBD2. The junction had 4 bases not matched to a gene; V was cut back by 6 bases and J by 2 bases. Germline V CDR1 and CDR2: DFQATT, SNEGSKA (reference sequence). The CDR3 has 13 amino acids. This CDR3 is CSAILAATDTQYF. The CDR3 DNA reads as TGCAGTGCCATACTAGCGGCCACAGATACGCAGTATTTT.

This clonotype was seen repeatedly, ten times or more. This rearrangement joins TRBV7-9 to TRBJ2-1; TRBD1 agrees at 9 bases. Germline lookup yields CDR1 SEHNR and CDR2 FQNEAQ (reference sequence). The CDR3 contains 19 residues. V lost 5 bases, J lost 1 base, and 15 bases stayed unmatched. CDR3 coding DNA: TGTGCCAGCAGCCCACCCCTGCCGGGACAGGGAGGATCCTACAATGAGCAGTTCTTC. It translates to CASSPPLPGQGGSYNEQFF.

This clonotype showed up just a few times. The CDR3: CSARMGNEAFF. The CDR3, as DNA: TGCAGTGCCCGGATGGGGAATGAAGCTTTCTTT. The gene calls are TRBV20-1 and TRBJ1-1; D remains ambiguous. This CDR3 is built from 11 residues. Germline CDR1 DFQATT, CDR2 SNEGSKA (reference sequence). V was pared by 6 bases and J by 7 bases, with 12 bases between.

This clonotype was observed at least ten times. CDR3 protein: CASSWMTGELYQPQHF. The CDR3 DNA reads TGTGCCAGCAGCTGGATGACAGGGGAGCTATATCAGCCCCAGCATTTT. The chain carries TRBV7-8 and TRBJ1-5; TRBD1 matches at 8 bases. The trim removed 4 bases at V and 5 bases at J, leaving 10 bases unmatched. The CDR3 sequence is 16 residues long. The germline gives CDR1 SGHVS, CDR2 FQNEAQ.

This clonotype was seen ten or more times. The J gene is TRBJ2-5, the V gene TRBV28, with TRBD1 matching 9 bases. The CDR3 contains 16 residues. V lost 1 base, J lost 3 bases, and 6 bases stayed unmatched. Per germline, CDR1 MDHEN and CDR2 SYDVKM. DNA for the CDR3: TGTGCCAGCAGTTTATCGGACAGGGGAGCGGAAGAGACCCAGTACTTC. It yields the protein CASSLSDRGAEETQYF.

This clonotype came up many times. The chain links TRBV12-3 or TRBV12-4 to TRBJ2-7; the D is unclear. V lost 1 base to trimming and J lost 4 bases, with 11 bases between them. CDR3 length: 14 amino acids. The CDR3 loop is CASSLVADHYEQYV. CDR3 nucleotide sequence: TGTGCCAGCAGTTTAGTGGCGGACCATTACGAGCAGTACGTC.

This chain uses TRBV6-5 with TRBJ2-3, with a possible D match to TRBD2 (7 bases). The CDR3 length is 15 residues. Germline CDR1 reads MNHEY; CDR2 reads SVGAGI. Trimming stripped 2 bases from V and 4 bases from J, with 13 bases between. The DNA of the CDR3 is TGTGCCAGCAGTTACGGGGGGGCAGGGGCAGATACGCAGTATTTT. This gives the protein CASSYGGAGADTQYF.

Note on this clonotype: A read error may be the cause here, since a much bigger clone is one base away. The chain employs TRBV7-6 and TRBJ1-5; the D is unclear. V was pared by 7 bases and J by 0 bases, with 10 bases between. Germline V gene lookup returns CDR1 SGHVS and CDR2 FNYEAQ. The CDR3 length is 14 residues. CDR3 nucleotides: TGTGCCAGCAACTTCAGTTATAGCAATCAGCCCCAGCATTTT. It codes for CASNFSYSNQPQHF.

This chain links TRBV12-3 or TRBV12-4 with TRBJ1-5; TRBD1 matches at 10 bases. The CDR3 consists of 15 residues. Unmatched junction bases numbered 8, after V lost 6 bases and J lost 6 bases. The CDR3 nucleotides are TGTGCCAGCAGCCGTGACAGGGGGCATGGTCAGCCCCAGCATTTT. Translating it yields CASSRDRGHGQPQHF.

This chain connects TRBV6-2 or TRBV6-3 to TRBJ2-3, with D maybe TRBD1 (6 bases). Germline CDR1 and CDR2: MNHEY and SVGEGT. The germline V and J ends were trimmed by 0 bases and 4 bases, with 14 bases remaining between them. The CDR3 loop spans 16 amino acids. This CDR3 reads CASSYSGQSNADTQYF. The CDR3, as DNA: TGTGCCAGCAGTTACTCAGGACAGAGCAACGCAGATACGCAGTATTTT.

This chain links TRBV9 with TRBJ1-2; 7 bases map to TRBD1. Germline V gene sequence: CDR1 SGDLS, CDR2 YYNGEE. V gave up 3 bases and J gave up 8 bases; unmatched junction bases: 7. This CDR3 spans 13 amino acids. The CDR3, as DNA: TGTGCCAGCAGCGCAACAGGGGTTGACGGCTACACCTTC. It yields the protein CASSATGVDGYTF.

The chain combines TRBV20-1 with TRBJ2-7; D not certain. Germline CDR1 reads DFQATT; CDR2 reads SNEGSKA (reference sequence). V was pared by 3 bases and J by 0 bases, with 9 bases between. There are 13 residues in the CDR3. CDR3 nucleotides: TGCAGTGCTAGGCACCAGACCTCCTACGAGCAGTACTTC. Translated: CSARHQTSYEQYF.

V gene TRBV25-1 combines with J gene TRBJ1-1, with unresolved D. CDR1 MGHDK and CDR2 SYGVNS come from the germline V gene. V lost 0 bases and J lost 1, with 6 bases in between. CDR3 length: 14 residues. The chain's CDR3 is CASSEYSTNTEAFF. The CDR3 DNA sequence: TGTGCCAGCAGTGAATATTCGACGAACACTGAAGCTTTCTTT.

J is TRBJ2-3 and V is TRBV6-2 or TRBV6-3; tentative D call: TRBD1 (5 bases). V was cut by 7 bases and J by 6 bases, with 23 bases left in between. This CDR3 has 16 amino acids. Germline-derived CDR1 and CDR2 are MNHEY and SVGEGT. The CDR3 region has the DNA TGTGCCAGCACATCCCTTGGGGCGACTGGATCGGATACGCAGTATTTT. It yields the protein CASTSLGATGSDTQYF.

This clonotype appeared many times. The chain uses TRBV12-3 or TRBV12-4 and TRBJ2-1; D assignment may be TRBD1 or TRBD2 (5 bases each). Trimming removed 6 bases at V and 3 bases at J, with 18 bases between. The CDR3 has 16 amino acids. CDR3: CASSEPGRLLYNEQFF. The DNA of the CDR3 is TGTGCCAGCAGCGAACCGGGACGGCTTCTCTACAATGAGCAGTTCTTC.

This clonotype was seen many times. The genes are TRBV12-3 or TRBV12-4 and TRBJ2-1; D possibly uses TRBD1 or TRBD2 (5 bases each). Trimming removed 7 bases from V and 7 bases from J, with 17 bases in between. This CDR3 spans 14 amino acids. The CDR3 sequence: CASTMGTAANEQFF. In DNA, the CDR3 is TGTGCCAGCACCATGGGGACCGCTGCTAATGAGCAGTTCTTC.

V and J are TRBV12-3 or TRBV12-4 and TRBJ1-2; a weak D match, TRBD1 (6 bases). V gave up 9 bases and J gave up 0 bases, with 20 bases separating them. The CDR3 has 16 amino acids. The CDR3 DNA follows: TGTGCCAGGAGTCCAAGAACAGGACAGCCTAACTATGGCTACACCTTC. Its protein is CARSPRTGQPNYGYTF.

In its sample, this clonotype was seen a few times. The chain combines TRBV12-3 or TRBV12-4 with TRBJ2-3, with unresolved D. This CDR3 spans 14 amino acids. V shed 4 bases and J shed 0 bases, with 8 bases lying between them. CDR3: CASSSIPSTDTQYF. For the CDR3, the DNA is TGTGCCAGCAGTTCTATCCCTAGCACAGATACGCAGTATTTT.